This TCR beta chain appears in the sequencing data of a study of blood T cell repertoires in COVID-19. Background on the study: Specimens from acute and convalescent COVID-19 originated in the United States, Italy and Spain. T cells, B-cell-depleted T cells, or PBMCs provided the cDNA or gDNA that served as material.

Authors' analysis steps: Amplification with reference gene primers provided the estimates of nucleated cell counts. Method: immunoSEQ multiplex PCR; TCRdb's copy keeps in-frame clones and lacks some. From that table come the V and J calls and clone size; the DNA was used to work out D and trimming. The sample holds hundreds of thousands of clones, 70% to 90% seen once. The CDR3 is made up of 13 amino acids. J was trimmed by 2 bases and V by 5 bases; bases with no gene match: 3. Germline V CDR1 and CDR2: SQVTM, ANQGSEA. The Seattle site enrolled patients during active infection and followed them longitudinally.

The J gene is TRBJ2-5, the V gene TRBV29-1; 9 positions match TRBD1. This sequence originates from a man aged 50 to 59 with COVID-19, enrolled during active disease. The sample was peripheral blood. The CDR3 region is CSVSTGGQETQYF. CDR3 in DNA: TGCAGCGTTTCGACAGGGGGACAAGAGACCCAGTACTTC.